These 23 T cell receptor beta chains originate from one sample sequenced in a study of T cells in women clearing cervical HPV infection. Sequencing used immunoSEQ multiplex PCR; TCRdb keeps in-frame clones, though not all of them. The sample table sets out 40,000 or so clones. Sequences were obtained from blood buffy coat. Source of these receptors: a woman aged 18 to 75 with a cervical HPV16 infection that either progressed to CIN3+ or cleared (not recorded which).

Notes on this clone: The read is 3 residues too short to cover the CDR3 end, so that end is filled in from the germline J gene. This rearrangement joins TRBV2 to TRBJ2-7, with 9 bases fitting TRBD2. V lost 6 bases to trimming and J lost 3 bases; unmatched junction nucleotides: 9. CDR1 SNHLY and CDR2 FYNNEI come from the germline V gene. The CDR3 sequence is 15 residues long. The CDR3 DNA, read in part, is TGTGCCAGCAGGGGGGGAGCGGGGGGTTACTACGAG. This codes for CASRGGAGGYYE. The whole CDR3 region reads CASRGGAGGYYEQYF. Supplemented by reference TRBV2 and TRBJ2-7, the full variable domain reads EPEVTQTPSHQVTQMGQEVILRCVPISNHLYFYWYRQILGQKVEFLVSFYNNEISEKSEIFDDQFSVERPDGSNFTLKIRSTKLEDSAMYFCASRGGAGGYYEQYFGPGTRLTVT.

Turning to this clone: The read comes to an end 3 residues before the CDR3 does, leaving the germline J gene to fill in the end. The chain has TRBV2 and TRBJ2-7; possible D gene TRBD2, 5 bases. V lost 4 bases and J 0 bases, leaving 13 bases between the germline ends. Germline V CDR1 and CDR2: SNHLY, FYNNEI. The CDR3 spans 15 residues. The CDR3 DNA, read in part, is TGTGCCAGCAGTGGGACTGACAAGAGCTCCTACGAG. Encoded protein: CASSGTDKSSYE. The entire CDR3 sequence reads CASSGTDKSSYEQYF.

Details on this clone: The read finishes 3 residues shy of the CDR3 end, and the germline J gene is used to complete it. The V gene is TRBV28, the J gene TRBJ1-5; D gene unclear. V lost 3 bases and J 5 bases, leaving 5 bases between the germline ends. The length of the CDR3 is 12 residues. CDR1 MDHEN and CDR2 SYDVKM come from the germline V gene. Partial CDR3 DNA: TGTGCCAGCAGTTTCCCAGATCAGCCC. Translated, it gives CASSFPDQP. The CDR3 in full is CASSFPDQPQHF.

In regard to this clone: The read is 3 residues too short to cover the CDR3 end, so that end is filled in from the germline J gene. The chain recombines TRBV2 with TRBJ1-5; D is possibly TRBD1 (5 bases). Trimming cost V 7 bases and J 4 bases, with 8 bases left between them. The CDR3 runs to 12 residues. CDR1 SNHLY and CDR2 FYNNEI come from the germline V gene. The part of the CDR3 DNA that was read is TGTGCCAGCACGACAGCGAATCAGCCC. Residues: CASTTANQP. From start to end, the CDR3 is CASTTANQPQHF.

CDR3 sequence: CSVKIQGEGSNEQFF. The DNA read from the CDR3 is TGCAGCGTTAAAATACAGGGAGAGGGTAGTAATGAG. The chain joins TRBV29-1 to TRBJ2-1, with D perhaps matching TRBD1 (6 bases). The read ends 3 residues before the CDR3 terminus; that terminus is restored from the germline J gene. Germline CDR1 reads SQVTM; CDR2 reads ANQGSEA. The CDR3 is 15 amino acids. Trimming cost V 5 bases and J 7 bases, with 21 bases left between them.

About this clone: The read ends 3 residues shy of where the CDR3 ends; the end is completed using the germline J gene. This rearrangement joins TRBV29-1 to TRBJ1-2; no definite D call. The V and J ends lost 5 bases and 5 bases respectively, with 15 bases between them. Germline CDR1 reads SQVTM; CDR2 reads ANQGSEA. The CDR3 totals 13 residues. The CDR3 loop is CSVSGGESYGYTF. CDR3 bases read: TGCAGCGTTTCAGGCGGGGAGTCGTATGGC.

A note on this clone: The CDR3 extends 3 residues past the end of the read, so its final part is completed from the germline J gene. The chain joins TRBV5-1 to TRBJ1-6; D unclear. This CDR3 region has 11 residues. CDR1 is SGHRS, CDR2 YFSETQ, per germline. The V and J ends lost 7 bases and 6 bases respectively, with 5 bases between them. The CDR3 bases that were read are TGCGCCAGCCCGGGTAATTCACCC. Its translation: CASPGNSP. The whole CDR3 protein is CASPGNSPLHF.

Regarding this clone: The CDR3 is cut off 3 residues early in the read; its end comes from the germline J gene. This chain links TRBV2 with TRBJ2-2; 7 positions agree with TRBD1. Germline V gene lookup returns CDR1 SNHLY and CDR2 FYNNEI. The CDR3 loop spans 14 amino acids. The CDR3 region is CASNGDSYNSPLFF. The covered CDR3 bases are TGTGCCAGCAACGGGGACAGTTATAATTCACCG. Using reference TRBV2 and TRBJ2-2 for the parts outside the CDR3, the full variable domain is EPEVTQTPSHQVTQMGQEVILRCVPISNHLYFYWYRQILGQKVEFLVSFYNNEISEKSEIFDDQFSVERPDGSNFTLKIRSTKLEDSAMYFCASNGDSYNSPLFFGEGSRLTVL.

As regards this clone: The read ends 3 residues early relative to the CDR3; the germline J gene fills the gap. V is TRBV20-1 and J is TRBJ1-2; the D gene is possibly TRBD1 (5 bases). There are 12 residues in the CDR3. Looked up from germline, CDR1 is DFQATT and CDR2 is SNEGSKA (reference sequence). The CDR3 loop is CSARSGLVDYTF. CDR3 bases read: TGCAGTGCTAGATCGGGACTAGTTGAC.

Notes on this clone: The sequenced fragment ends 3 residues before the CDR3 boundary, so the rest is inferred from the germline J gene. The rearrangement joins TRBV4-1 to TRBJ2-3, with D unclear. The CDR3 loop spans 15 amino acids. Trimming cost V 0 bases and J 2 bases, with 9 bases left between them. The germline V gene has CDR1 MGHRA and CDR2 YSYEKL. CDR3 protein: CASSQDWPATDTQYF. The DNA read from the CDR3 is TGCGCCAGCAGCCAAGATTGGCCTGCCACAGATACG.

The sequenced part of the CDR3 DNA is TGTGCTAGTGGTTTGACTAGCGGGAACGATGAG. The encoded protein is CASGLTSGNDE. The whole CDR3 protein is CASGLTSGNDEQFF. V gene TRBV12-5 combines with J gene TRBJ2-1, with 10 bases identical to TRBD2. Sequencing ends 3 residues short of the CDR3 end; the germline J gene provides the rest. Germline V gene data show CDR1 as LGHNT and CDR2 as FRNRAP. The CDR3 covers 14 residues. With 2 bases clipped from V and 8 bases from J, the junction kept 3 bases outside the gene matches.

As regards this clone: The read is 3 residues too short to cover the CDR3 end, so that end is filled in from the germline J gene. The chain has TRBV5-5 and TRBJ2-5; 10 bases map to TRBD2. The CDR3 length is 14 residues. The germline V gene encodes CDR1 SGHKS and CDR2 YYEKEE (reference sequence). The covered CDR3 bases are TGTGCCAGCAGCTTTAGCGGGGGGAAGGATACC. It codes for CASSFSGGKDT. The entire CDR3 is CASSFSGGKDTQYF.

Notes on this clone: The CDR3 end falls 3 residues outside the read, so it is completed with the germline J gene. The chain recombines TRBV9 with TRBJ2-2; 7 bases align to TRBD1. With 3 bases clipped from V and 0 bases from J, the junction kept 11 bases outside the gene matches. This CDR3 has 18 amino acids. Germline loops: CDR1 SGDLS, CDR2 YYNGEE. CDR3 DNA (partial): TGTGCCAGCAGCGACCCGGAGGCCGGGACAGCGAACACCGGGGAG. Amino acid sequence: CASSDPEAGTANTGE. The CDR3 as a whole reads CASSDPEAGTANTGELFF.

Concerning this clone: The read ends 3 residues before the CDR3 terminus; that terminus is restored from the germline J gene. The chain couples TRBV11-1 to TRBJ2-1, with TRBD2 identical over 10 bases. This CDR3 is built from 15 residues. V lost 4 bases, J lost 2 bases, and 2 bases stayed unmatched. Germline V gene lookup returns CDR1 SGHAT and CDR2 FQDESV (reference sequence). The CDR3 region is CASSWTSGPYNEQFF. CDR3 DNA (partial): TGTGCCAGCAGCTGGACTAGCGGACCCTACAATGAG.

With regard to this clone: Read sequence stops 3 residues before the CDR3 end, and the germline J gene provides the missing end. This rearrangement joins TRBV19 to TRBJ2-4; 8 positions agree with TRBD1. Trimming took 6 bases from V and 2 from J; bases not matched to a gene: 6. CDR3 length equals 15 residues. Germline loops: CDR1 LNHDA, CDR2 SQIVND (reference sequence). CDR3 DNA (partial): TGTGCCAGTAGGGACAGGGAATGGACCAAAAACATT. This gives the protein CASRDREWTKNI. Given in full, the CDR3 is CASRDREWTKNIQYF.

On this clone itself: From the germline J gene comes the end of the CDR3, since the read stops 3 residues before it. The V gene is TRBV7-9, the J gene TRBJ2-2; D ambiguous. V was cut by 5 bases and J by 5 bases, with 12 bases left in between. The V gene's germline CDR1 is SEHNR and CDR2 FQNEAQ (reference sequence). The CDR3 runs to 14 residues. Incomplete CDR3 DNA: TGTGCCAGCAGCCCTTCCAGGTCAACCGGGGAG. It specifies CASSPSRSTGE. The whole CDR3 is CASSPSRSTGELFF.

About this clone: The read terminates 3 residues before the CDR3 end, so the remaining end is supplied by the germline J gene. The gene calls are TRBV2 and TRBJ2-3, with D possibly TRBD1 on 5 matching bases. CDR1 SNHLY and CDR2 FYNNEI come from the germline V gene. This CDR3 has 13 amino acids. CDR3 bases read: TGTGCCAGCAGTGAAGCACAGGTTCAGCCG. Translation: CASSEAQVQP. The complete CDR3 reads CASSEAQVQPQYF.

As regards this clone: The observed sequence ends 3 residues before the CDR3 terminus, with the missing tail filled in from the germline J gene. This rearrangement joins TRBV20-1 to TRBJ1-2; D gene unclear. The CDR3 totals 14 residues. Germline V CDR1 and CDR2: DFQATT, SNEGSKA (reference sequence). CDR3: CSARDWARGYGYTF. The sequenced part of the CDR3 DNA is TGCAGTGCTAGAGATTGGGCCCGAGGGTACGGC.

As regards this clone: The read ends 3 residues early relative to the CDR3; the germline J gene fills the gap. The J gene is TRBJ2-3, the V gene TRBV6-1, with TRBD2 identical over 8 bases. The CDR3 is made up of 15 amino acids. Germline CDR1 and CDR2: MNHNS and SASEGT. Unmatched junction bases numbered 1, after V lost 2 bases and J lost 0 bases. The part of the CDR3 DNA that was read is TGTGCCAGCAGTGAAAGCGGGGGAAGCACAGATACG. It translates to CASSESGGSTDT. The full CDR3 is CASSESGGSTDTQYF.

In regard to this clone: The read comes to an end 3 residues before the CDR3 does, leaving the germline J gene to fill in the end. The chain recombines TRBV7-9 with TRBJ2-2, with TRBD1 identical over 7 bases. In germline, CDR1 is SEHNR, CDR2 FQNEAQ (reference sequence). The CDR3 is 15 residues long. J gave up 7 bases and V 3 bases, and 8 bases lay outside the gene matches. CDR3 in amino acids: CASSFPDREHGELFF. The DNA read from the CDR3 is TGTGCCAGCAGCTTCCCCGACAGGGAACACGGGGAG.

Notes on this clone: The read halts 3 residues ahead of the CDR3 end, with the missing end drawn from the germline J gene. V usage is TRBV14 and J usage is TRBJ2-3; maybe TRBD2 (6 bases). Germline-derived CDR1 and CDR2 are SGHDN and FVKESK. V lost 1 base, J lost 2 bases, and 16 bases lay in between. The CDR3 is 17 amino acids. This CDR3 is CASSQGWGVPPTDTQYF. Incomplete CDR3 DNA: TGTGCCAGCAGCCAAGGTTGGGGGGTTCCCCCCACAGATACG.

A note on this clone: Read sequence stops 3 residues before the CDR3 end, and the germline J gene provides the missing end. The V and J genes are TRBV19 and TRBJ2-7, with TRBD1 matching over 8 bases. The CDR3 is 16 residues long. CDR1 is LNHDA, CDR2 SQIVND, per germline (reference sequence). Trimming removed 5 bases from V and 4 bases from J; junction bases left unmatched: 13. CDR3 region: CASSSRTGRSRYEQYF. The DNA read from the CDR3 is TGTGCCAGTAGTTCCCGGACAGGGCGGTCTAGGTACGAG.

Turning to this clone: Coverage ceases 3 residues before the CDR3 finishes, and the germline J gene fills in the end. The V gene is TRBV19, the J gene TRBJ1-2; D unresolved. Germline V gene sequence: CDR1 LNHDA, CDR2 SQIVND (reference sequence). The CDR3 spans 13 residues. The CDR3 region is CASWTSLSDTYTF. Partial CDR3 DNA: TGTGCCAGCTGGACTAGCCTTTCAGATACC.